These 21 T cell receptor beta chains were all obtained from the same sample, sequenced in a study of beta chain features in type 1 diabetes. The study reverse transcribed the entire isolated RNA, so it sequenced expressed TCRB transcripts. Assay: immunoSEQ multiplex PCR; the TCRdb copy retains only in-frame clones and omits some. Seen here are roughly 150,000 clones, around 63% observed once, and the top ten hold roughly 0.092%. Their antigens remain unidentified. General observations from the study: Across all four CD4+ subsets, people with type 1 diabetes showed modestly shorter TCRB CDR3s.

Sequencing input: naive CD4+ T cells from blood. All receptors derive from a man aged 25-40 years with type 1 diabetes.

The rearrangement links TRBV7-7 to TRBJ2-1; the match to TRBD1 covers 8 bases. Trimming cost V 5 bases and J 9 bases; bases outside gene matches: 6. Germline V gene data show CDR1 as SSHAT and CDR2 as FNYEAQ (reference sequence). The CDR3 spans 13 residues. CDR3 in amino acids: CASSQDRVGEQFF. The CDR3 nucleotides are TGTGCCAGCAGCCAGGACAGGGTCGGTGAGCAGTTCTTC. The variable domain in full, with the rest retrieved from reference TRBV7-7 and TRBJ2-1, is GAGVSQSPRYKVTKRGQDVTLRCDPISSHATLYWYQQALGQGPEFLTYFNYEAQPDKSGLPSDRFSAERPEGSISTLTIQRTEQRDSAMYRCASSQDRVGEQFFGPGTRLTVL.

This sequence joins TRBV14 and TRBJ2-7; D remains ambiguous. Germline lookup yields CDR1 SGHDN and CDR2 FVKESK. This CDR3 contains 11 residues. Trimming left V 0 bases short and J 8 bases short, with 5 bases between. The CDR3 sequence is CASSQERKQYF. In DNA form, the CDR3 reads TGTGCCAGCAGCCAAGAGAGGAAGCAGTACTTC.

The rearrangement links TRBV18 to TRBJ2-1, with D perhaps matching TRBD2 (5 bases). CDR3 length: 17 residues. CDR1 is KGHSH and CDR2 is LQKENI in the germline V gene. Trimming removed 0 bases at V and 6 bases at J, with 18 bases between. CDR3 sequence reads: CASSPPREKQFRNEQFF. The CDR3 region has the DNA TGTGCCAGCTCACCACCTAGGGAGAAACAATTCCGCAATGAGCAGTTCTTC.

The chain employs TRBV19 and TRBJ2-2; D gene ambiguous. The germline V gene encodes CDR1 LNHDA and CDR2 SQIVND (reference sequence). The germline V and J ends were trimmed by 7 bases and 6 bases, with 6 bases remaining between them. CDR3 size: 11 residues. The CDR3 nucleotides read TGTGCCAGTACCGCAGCCGGGGAGCTGTTTTTT. Its translation: CASTAAGELFF.

This clone came up a few times. The chain joins TRBV29-1 to TRBJ2-7; D call uncertain. Trimming took off 4 bases at V and 0 bases at J, with 10 bases between the two ends. The CDR3 totals 13 residues. CDR1 and CDR2 from the germline V gene are SQVTM and ANQGSEA. The CDR3 protein is CSVATPISYEQYF. The CDR3 DNA sequence: TGCAGCGTTGCCACCCCCATCTCCTACGAGCAGTACTTC.

With regard to this clone: The sample has other DNA sequences that encode this CDR3 too. This chain links TRBV29-1 with TRBJ1-2; 9 bases agree with TRBD1. The germline gives CDR1 SQVTM, CDR2 ANQGSEA. Losses at the gene ends were 7 bases for V and 2 bases for J; bases not matched to a gene: 5. The CDR3 loop spans 13 amino acids. The CDR3, as DNA: TGCAGCGCCGGGACAGGGACGAACTATGGCTACACCTTC. It specifies CSAGTGTNYGYTF.

This clone was recorded only once. The genes are TRBV9 and TRBJ2-5; no clear D. This CDR3 has 15 amino acids. Germline V lookup: CDR1 SGDLS, CDR2 YYNGEE. V gave up 1 base and J gave up 0 bases, with 10 bases separating them. The chain's CDR3 is CASSVIPGYQETQYF. The CDR3 DNA is TGTGCCAGCAGCGTAATCCCAGGATACCAAGAGACCCAGTACTTC. The whole variable domain, filled in from reference TRBV9 and TRBJ2-5, reads DSGVTQTPKHLITATGQRVTLRCSPRSGDLSVYWYQQSLDQGLQFLIQYYNGEERAKGNILERFSAQQFPDLHSELNLSSLELGDSALYFCASSVIPGYQETQYFGPGTRLLVL.

For this clone: In the same sample, other DNA sequences code for this CDR3. The chain links TRBV7-9 to TRBJ2-5; a possible D gene is TRBD1 (6 bases). Germline values: CDR1 SEHNR, CDR2 FQNEAQ (reference sequence). Between the trimmed V and J ends, which lost 2 bases and 2 bases, there was a span of 6 bases. The CDR3 spans 13 residues. This CDR3 is CASSLRGQETQYF. The CDR3 DNA is TGTGCCAGCAGCTTAAGGGGGCAAGAGACCCAGTACTTC.

This clone was observed a handful of times. V is TRBV7-9 and J is TRBJ2-7; TRBD1 matches at 11 bases. The J segment lost 1 base and the V segment lost 5 bases, leaving 10 bases of the junction unmatched. Germline V CDR1 and CDR2: SEHNR, FQNEAQ (reference sequence). The CDR3 runs to 17 residues. As DNA, the CDR3 is TGTGCCAGCAGCCGTCGGTTGAGGGACAGGGGGTCCTACGAGCAGTACTTC. It translates to CASSRRLRDRGSYEQYF.

This clone showed up just a few times. V is TRBV29-1 and J is TRBJ2-6, with D possibly being TRBD1 or TRBD2 (5 bases each). The V and J ends lost 3 bases and 1 base respectively, with 7 bases between them. The germline gives CDR1 SQVTM, CDR2 ANQGSEA. This CDR3 region has 14 residues. CDR3 loop: CSVEGDSGANVLTF. The CDR3 DNA reads TGCAGCGTTGAGGGGGATTCTGGGGCCAACGTCCTGACTTTC.

This clone occurred a few times. The J gene is TRBJ2-5, the V gene TRBV7-9; D not certain. The CDR3 extends over 14 amino acids. Germline-derived CDR1 and CDR2 are SEHNR and FQNEAQ (reference sequence). V was trimmed by 3 bases and J by 1 base, leaving 9 bases between them. CDR3 protein: CASSFAISQETQYF. Written as DNA, the CDR3 is TGTGCCAGCAGCTTCGCCATATCCCAAGAGACCCAGTACTTC. Full variable domain (rest looked up from reference TRBV7-9 and TRBJ2-5): DTGVSQNPRHKITKRGQNVTFRCDPISEHNRLYWYRQTLGQGPEFLTYFQNEAQLEKSRLLSDRFSAERPKGSFSTLEIQRTEQGDSAMYLCASSFAISQETQYFGPGTRLLVL.

V gene TRBV9 combines with J gene TRBJ2-3; no reliable D call. The germline CDR1 and CDR2 sequences are SGDLS and YYNGEE. The CDR3 totals 15 residues. The ends were cut back, 0 bases at V and 0 bases at J, with 8 bases in the middle. Here the CDR3 reads CASSVGILSTDTQYF. The CDR3 DNA is TGTGCCAGCAGCGTAGGGATCCTAAGCACAGATACGCAGTATTTT.

The chain is built from TRBV18 and TRBJ2-1; D is uncertain. The CDR3 runs 11 residues. In germline, CDR1 is KGHSH, CDR2 LQKENI. V lost 2 bases to trimming and J lost 8 bases, with 4 bases between them. CDR3: CASSPFDEQFF. In DNA, the CDR3 is TGTGCCAGCTCACCATTTGATGAGCAGTTCTTC. Filled out from reference TRBV18 and TRBJ2-1, the complete variable domain reads NAGVMQNPRHLVRRRGQEARLRCSPMKGHSHVYWYRQLPEEGLKFMVYLQKENIIDESGMPKERFSAEFPKEGPSILRIQQVVRGDSAAYFCASSPFDEQFFGPGTRLTVL.

The rearrangement joins TRBV18 to TRBJ1-2; 7 nucleotides line up with TRBD1. Trimming at V came to 4 bases and at J to 6 bases, leaving 5 bases not matched to a gene. The germline V gene has CDR1 KGHSH and CDR2 LQKENI. The CDR3 spans 13 residues. The CDR3 sequence is CASSRDSEHGYTF. CDR3 nucleotides: TGTGCCAGCTCACGGGACAGTGAACATGGCTACACCTTC.

CDR3 protein: CSVGGGRGLETQYF. Written as DNA, the CDR3 is TGCAGCGTTGGAGGCGGCAGGGGGTTGGAGACCCAGTACTTC. The V and J genes are TRBV29-1 and TRBJ2-5; 7 positions agree with TRBD1. V shed 4 bases, J shed 5 bases, and the junction held 10 bases outside the gene matches. CDR3 length equals 14 residues. Per the germline V gene, CDR1 is SQVTM and CDR2 is ANQGSEA.

The chain has TRBV7-2 and TRBJ2-2, with D tentatively TRBD1 (5 bases). CDR1 is SGHTA and CDR2 is FQGNSA in the germline V gene. The CDR3 length is 13 residues. Trimming stripped 4 bases from V and 5 bases from J, with 8 bases between. The CDR3 loop reads CASSSRQTGELFF. The CDR3 DNA reads TGTGCCAGCAGCTCCCGACAGACCGGGGAGCTGTTTTTT.

The chain has TRBV10-1 and TRBJ2-7, with 8 bases fitting TRBD2. Germline V gives CDR1 WNHNN, CDR2 SYGVQD (reference sequence). The V gene end was trimmed by 5 bases and the J gene end by 4 bases; junction bases not matched to a gene: 7. The CDR3 totals 14 residues. The CDR3: CASSLAGPGYEQYF. The CDR3 nucleotides read TGCGCCAGCAGTTTAGCGGGACCGGGTTACGAGCAGTACTTC.

This chain links TRBV29-1 with TRBJ2-7; possibly TRBD2 for D (5 bases). V dropped 0 bases and J dropped 3 bases, with 9 bases sitting between them. The CDR3 covers 13 residues. The germline CDR1 and CDR2 sequences are SQVTM and ANQGSEA. The CDR3 coding sequence is TGCAGCGTTGAAGACGGGAACCTCTACGAGCAGTACTTC. Its translation: CSVEDGNLYEQYF.

The rearrangement uses TRBV4-3 and TRBJ2-7; possibly TRBD1 for D (6 bases). The germline V gene encodes CDR1 LGHNA and CDR2 YSLEER. This CDR3 is built from 14 residues. V lost 0 bases and J 3 bases, leaving 9 bases between the germline ends. CDR3 protein: CASSQEYRDYEQYF. DNA for the CDR3: TGCGCCAGCAGCCAAGAATACAGGGACTACGAGCAGTACTTC.

This clone was counted between two and nine times. The chain joins TRBV9 to TRBJ2-5; D may be TRBD2 (6 bases). This CDR3 is 15 amino acids long. V lost 4 bases to trimming and J lost 4 bases, with 17 bases between them. The germline gives CDR1 SGDLS, CDR2 YYNGEE. The CDR3 region is CASSMGGNGVETQYF. The CDR3 DNA reads as TGTGCCAGCAGCATGGGAGGCAACGGTGTAGAGACCCAGTACTTC.

This clone has just a few counts. The chain carries TRBV29-1 and TRBJ2-3; D could derive from TRBD1 or TRBD2 (5 bases each). The V gene's germline CDR1 is SQVTM and CDR2 ANQGSEA. The CDR3 sequence is 15 residues long. Trimming took 4 bases from V and 0 from J, leaving 14 bases between them. The CDR3 DNA is TGCAGCGTTGTAGGGACGAATACTAGCACAGATACGCAGTATTTT. This codes for CSVVGTNTSTDTQYF.